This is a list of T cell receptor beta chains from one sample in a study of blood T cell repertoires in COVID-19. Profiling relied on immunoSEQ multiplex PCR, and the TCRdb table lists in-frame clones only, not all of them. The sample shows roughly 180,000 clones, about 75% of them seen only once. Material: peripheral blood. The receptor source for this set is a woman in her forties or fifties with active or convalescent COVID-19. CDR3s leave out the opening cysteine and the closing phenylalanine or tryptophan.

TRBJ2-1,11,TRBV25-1,ASSEYGDNEQF
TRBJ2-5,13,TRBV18,ASSPLRDRGETQY
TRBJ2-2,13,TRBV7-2,ASSLDRVYGGELF
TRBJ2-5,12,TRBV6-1,ASRPPGQEETQY
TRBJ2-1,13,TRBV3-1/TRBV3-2,ASREGGLVYNEQF
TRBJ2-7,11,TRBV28,ASLTPGTYEQY
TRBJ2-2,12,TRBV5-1,ASSRTGTPGELF
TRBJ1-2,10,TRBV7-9,ASGQDSYGYT
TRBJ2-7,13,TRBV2,ASSEKGQGLQEQY
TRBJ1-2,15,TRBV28,ASRTTEGDSSARGYT
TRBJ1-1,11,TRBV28,ASRPNRNTEAF
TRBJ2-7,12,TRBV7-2,ASSVSSGPYEQY
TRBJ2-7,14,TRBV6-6,ASSYSIIGQSYEQY
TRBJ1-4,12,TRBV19,ASSLLGGGEKLF
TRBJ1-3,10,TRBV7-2,ASSLQGNTIY
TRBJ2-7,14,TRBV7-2,ASSLDSGTGAYEQY
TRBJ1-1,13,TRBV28,ASSKPGQGRTEAF
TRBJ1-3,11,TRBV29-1,SVVDSSGNTIY
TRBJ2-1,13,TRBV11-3,ASSLGGLAGAEQF
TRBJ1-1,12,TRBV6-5,ASSYSIGSTEAF
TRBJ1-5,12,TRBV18,ASSQQGMDQPQH
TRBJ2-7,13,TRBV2,ASSGRGLTAYEQY
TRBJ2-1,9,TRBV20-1,SASGLGEQF
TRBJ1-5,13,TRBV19,ATTGTHYSNQPQH
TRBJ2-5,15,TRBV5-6,ASRDFLAGGFQETQY
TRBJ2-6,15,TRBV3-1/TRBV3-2,ASSHGQDSSGANVLT
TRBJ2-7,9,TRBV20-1,SARTGYEQY
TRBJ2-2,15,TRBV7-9,ASSLGSGTGGTGELF
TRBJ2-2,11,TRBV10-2,ASSEREAGELF
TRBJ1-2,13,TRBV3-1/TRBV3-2,ASSQTGQGIYGYT
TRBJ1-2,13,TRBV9,ASRIPGQGNYGYT
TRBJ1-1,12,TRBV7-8,ASSLDHRGTEAF
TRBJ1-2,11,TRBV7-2,ASSLDGAGRYT
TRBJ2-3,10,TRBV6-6,ASGVGADTQY
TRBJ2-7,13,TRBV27,ASSLGTALFYEQY
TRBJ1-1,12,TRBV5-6,ASSLGGTASEAF
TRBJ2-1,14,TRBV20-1,SASSNGLAGFNEQF
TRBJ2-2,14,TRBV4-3,ASSQEPNANTGELF
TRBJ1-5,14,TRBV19,ASSMRTGGSNQPQH
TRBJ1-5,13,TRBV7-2,ASSIGQASNQPQH
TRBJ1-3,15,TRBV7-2,ASSLVATGGPGNTIY
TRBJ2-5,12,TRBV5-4,ASSLSGGKETQY
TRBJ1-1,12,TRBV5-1,ASSPDTLNTEAF
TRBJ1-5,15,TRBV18,ASSQRLTGGNNQPQH
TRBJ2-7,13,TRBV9,ASSPWGSGAYEQY
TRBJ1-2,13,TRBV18,ASSPPSGSNYGYT
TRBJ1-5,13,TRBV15,ATSRDYGGNQPQH
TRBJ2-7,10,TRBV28,ASNLASQVMD
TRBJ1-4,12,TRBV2,ASSDRGRDEKLF
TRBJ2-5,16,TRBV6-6,ASSRGQAPDPQEETQY
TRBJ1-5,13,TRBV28,ASSLQTGRNQPQH
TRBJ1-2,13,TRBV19,ASSFWTGGQYGYT
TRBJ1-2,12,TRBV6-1,ASSDIGGLGGYT
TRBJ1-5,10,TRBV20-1,SASRGSQPQH
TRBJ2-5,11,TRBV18,ASAGTGRETQY
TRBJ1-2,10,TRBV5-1,ASSPGQFIYT
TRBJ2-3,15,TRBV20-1,SASGGGAVGGTDTQY
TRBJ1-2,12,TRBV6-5,ASSRDHRDYGYT
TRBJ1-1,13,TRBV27,ASSAAWDLNTEAF
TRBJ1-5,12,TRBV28,ASRGQGAIQPQH